One sample yielded the 29 T cell receptor beta chains listed below, sequenced in a study of blood T cell repertoires in COVID-19. The method was immunoSEQ multiplex PCR; TCRdb's version includes in-frame clones alone and lacks a portion of them. In the table there are fewer than 120,000 clones, 72% of which are singletons. Specimen: peripheral blood. The receptors originated from an older woman with acute or convalescent COVID-19.

This chain uses TRBV3-1 (or the pseudogene TRBV3-2) with TRBJ2-2, with a tentative D call TRBD1 (6 bases). This CDR3 region has 18 residues. Between the trimmed V and J ends, which lost 4 bases and 7 bases, there was a span of 25 bases. The germline V gene encodes CDR1 LGHDT and CDR2 YNNKEL (reference sequence). CDR3 DNA: TGTGCCAGCAGCCCCCCCGACAGGTTCCCAAATCGGGACGGGGAGCTGTTTTTT. Translation: CASSPPDRFPNRDGELFF.

This clone was detected only a few times. V and J are TRBV5-1 and TRBJ1-1; 7 bases agree with TRBD1. The CDR3 covers 13 residues. V dropped 4 bases and J dropped 6; count of bases not matched to a gene: 6. Germline assignment: CDR1 SGHRS and CDR2 YFSETQ. CDR3 DNA sequence: TGCGCCAGCAGCGCACAGGGGCCGGCTGAAGCTTTCTTT. Translating it yields CASSAQGPAEAFF.

This clone has only a few counts. This sequence joins TRBV19 and TRBJ1-1, with 8 bases aligning to TRBD1. Germline V lookup: CDR1 LNHDA, CDR2 SQIVND (reference sequence). V dropped 5 bases and J dropped 1; count of bases not matched to a gene: 3. The CDR3 sequence is 14 residues long. The CDR3 spells CASSDRGPNTEAFF. As DNA, the CDR3 is TGTGCCAGTAGTGACAGGGGCCCGAACACTGAAGCTTTCTTT.

The rearrangement uses TRBV10-3 and TRBJ2-2; 9 bases are a match to TRBD1. Germline V gene lookup returns CDR1 ENHRY and CDR2 SYGVKD. V trimming: 6 bases; J trimming: 10 bases; junction bases outside the gene matches: 9. CDR3 length: 14 residues. The CDR3 nucleotides are TGTGCCATCAGGGGGACAGGGCCCGCATCGGAGCTGTTTTTT. This gives the protein CAIRGTGPASELFF.

The chain combines TRBV7-2 with TRBJ1-2, with TRBD1 as a possible D gene (6 bases). The CDR3 totals 15 residues. V lost 5 bases to trimming and J lost 5 bases, with 18 bases between them. Germline V gives CDR1 SGHTA, CDR2 FQGNSA. CDR3 bases: TGTGCCAGCAGCATAGGGGGAGGGGGGTTATATGGCTACACCTTC. As protein: CASSIGGGGLYGYTF.

This chain connects TRBV20-1 to TRBJ2-3, with 9 bases lining up with TRBD1. Per germline, CDR1 DFQATT and CDR2 SNEGSKA (reference sequence). The CDR3 loop spans 11 amino acids. The V and J ends lost 7 bases and 7 bases, in that order; junction bases with no gene match: 3. The CDR3 region has the DNA TGCAGTGTTGGACAGGGGAATACGCAGTATTTT. Amino acids: CSVGQGNTQYF.

The CDR3 DNA follows: TGTGCCAGCAGTCTCTCCCCCTACGAGCAGTACTTC. Its protein is CASSLSPYEQYF. V and J are TRBV6-5 and TRBJ2-7; D uncertain. The CDR3 sequence is 12 residues long. V was clipped by 5 bases and J by 2 bases, with 7 bases between them. Germline lookup yields CDR1 MNHEY and CDR2 SVGAGI.

The CDR3 sequence: CASSPDRVMGYTF. CDR3 DNA: TGTGCCAGCAGTCCGGACAGGGTTATGGGCTACACCTTC. The rearrangement uses TRBV6-5 and TRBJ1-2; 8 bases are a match to TRBD1. The CDR3 contains 13 residues. The germline V gene has CDR1 MNHEY and CDR2 SVGAGI. With 5 bases clipped from V and 8 bases from J, the junction kept 7 bases outside the gene matches.

The V gene is TRBV28, the J gene TRBJ1-2; D remains ambiguous. CDR1 MDHEN and CDR2 SYDVKM come from the germline V gene. The CDR3 has 12 residues. The V end lost 3 bases, the J end lost 8 bases, and 10 bases lay between the germline ends. CDR3 DNA: TGTGCCAGCAGTTTCGGCGGTTTCGGCTACACCTTC. Translation: CASSFGGFGYTF.

The CDR3 region has the DNA TGTGCCAGTAGTGACATAGGGGAGCTGTTTTTT. Translated: CASSDIGELFF. The rearrangement joins TRBV19 to TRBJ2-2; no clear D. Trimming removed 5 bases from V and 8 bases from J, with 6 bases in between. The CDR3 length is 11 residues. Germline-derived CDR1 and CDR2 are LNHDA and SQIVND (reference sequence).

This chain joins TRBV14 and TRBJ2-1, with a weak D call TRBD2 (6 bases). The CDR3 has 20 residues. Trimming pared 4 bases from V and 3 bases from J, leaving 28 bases between. Germline V lookup: CDR1 SGHDN, CDR2 FVKESK. The CDR3 DNA reads TGTGCCAGCAGCCGAAGCTCGCGGACCCTTGGGTCGGGAGACTACAATGAGCAGTTCTTC. Translating gives CASSRSSRTLGSGDYNEQFF.

V and J are TRBV10-3 and TRBJ1-2; TRBD1 aligns across 7 bases. V was pared by 4 bases and J by 5 bases, with 10 bases of the junction left unmatched. Germline CDR1 reads ENHRY; CDR2 reads SYGVKD. CDR3 length equals 15 residues. The CDR3 sequence: CAISATGTALYGYTF. The CDR3, as DNA: TGTGCCATCAGTGCGACCGGGACAGCACTTTATGGCTACACCTTC.

V and J are TRBV5-1 and TRBJ1-4, with D unresolved. The germline gives CDR1 SGHRS, CDR2 YFSETQ. The V end lost 2 bases, the J end lost 5 bases, and 10 bases lay between the germline ends. This CDR3 comprises 14 residues. CDR3 sequence: CASSFGSPNEKLFF. The CDR3 coding sequence is TGCGCCAGCAGCTTTGGGAGCCCCAATGAAAAACTGTTTTTT.

The chain combines TRBV7-9 with TRBJ2-7; TRBD1 matches at 8 bases. Germline-derived CDR1 and CDR2 are SEHNR and FQNEAQ (reference sequence). This CDR3 is built from 16 residues. The J segment lost 2 bases and the V segment lost 0 bases, leaving 6 bases of the junction unmatched. CDR3 in DNA: TGTGCCAGCAGCTTAGCGCTGACAGGGGTGGCCTACGAGCAGTACTTC. This gives the protein CASSLALTGVAYEQYF.

V and J are TRBV7-2 and TRBJ2-7, with a possible D match to TRBD2 (5 bases). This CDR3 contains 15 residues. V lost 0 bases to trimming and J lost 3 bases, with 12 bases between them. Germline lookup yields CDR1 SGHTA and CDR2 FQGNSA. CDR3 bases: TGTGCCAGCAGCTTAGCTTCGGGGAATTACTACGAGCAGTACTTC. It encodes CASSLASGNYYEQYF.

This clone was counted only a few times. The chain carries TRBV19 and TRBJ1-2; tentative D call: TRBD1 (6 bases). The CDR3 contains 15 residues. Per germline, CDR1 LNHDA and CDR2 SQIVND (reference sequence). The V end lost 4 bases, the J end lost 3 bases, and 15 bases lay between the germline ends. The CDR3 DNA reads TGTGCCAGTAGTACCCCTCAGGGGTCCCACTATGGCTACACCTTC. Its translation is CASSTPQGSHYGYTF.

The chain is built from TRBV3-1 (or the pseudogene TRBV3-2) and TRBJ1-4; 9 bases are shared with TRBD1. This CDR3 spans 14 amino acids. Germline assignment: CDR1 LGHDT and CDR2 YNNKEL (reference sequence). Trimming took 2 bases from V and 6 from J; bases not matched to a gene: 1. CDR3 bases: TGTGCCAGCAGCCAATGGGACAGGGATGAAAAACTGTTTTTT. It specifies CASSQWDRDEKLFF.

The chain carries TRBV19 and TRBJ1-2, with 8 bases fitting TRBD1. CDR3 length: 15 amino acids. CDR1 and CDR2 from the germline V gene are LNHDA and SQIVND (reference sequence). Trimming took 6 bases from V and 2 from J; bases not matched to a gene: 8. The CDR3 is CASSFPRQGNYGYTF. Written as DNA, the CDR3 is TGTGCCAGTAGCTTCCCGAGACAGGGGAACTATGGCTACACCTTC.

The table lists this clone with a few counts. The V call is TRBV12-3 or TRBV12-4, the J call TRBJ1-2, with D possibly TRBD1 on 6 matching bases. This CDR3 has 13 residues. Trimming took 3 bases from V and 5 from J, leaving 10 bases between them. This chain's CDR3 is CASSLGADYGYTF. In nucleotides, the CDR3 is TGTGCCAGCAGTTTGGGGGCAGATTATGGCTACACCTTC.

The J gene is TRBJ1-1, the V gene TRBV29-1, with unresolved D. CDR3 length: 13 amino acids. Per germline, CDR1 SQVTM and CDR2 ANQGSEA. V lost 4 bases and J 1 base, leaving 10 bases between the germline ends. The DNA of the CDR3 is TGCAGCGTTGCCCGGGATAGGAACACTGAAGCTTTCTTT. It translates to CSVARDRNTEAFF.

In its sample, this clone was seen once. The chain carries TRBV6-5 and TRBJ1-6; no clear D. Trimming shortened V by 0 bases and J by 6 bases, and 6 bases separated the two germline ends. The CDR3 runs to 14 residues. CDR1 MNHEY and CDR2 SVGAGI come from the germline V gene. DNA for the CDR3: TGTGCCAGCAGTTACTCCGGTAGTAATTCACCCCTCCACTTT. Amino acids: CASSYSGSNSPLHF.

The rearrangement joins TRBV9 to TRBJ2-7; 11 positions agree with TRBD1. CDR3 size: 14 residues. Germline values: CDR1 SGDLS, CDR2 YYNGEE. V dropped 2 bases and J dropped 4; count of bases not matched to a gene: 2. CDR3 in amino acids: CASSVGQGEYEQYF. DNA for the CDR3: TGTGCCAGCAGCGTGGGACAGGGGGAGTACGAGCAGTACTTC.

This clone was counted only a few times. The chain combines TRBV19 with TRBJ1-5; 10 nucleotides align to TRBD1. V was pared by 1 base and J by 0 bases, with 15 bases of the junction left unmatched. Looked up from germline, CDR1 is LNHDA and CDR2 is SQIVND (reference sequence). CDR3 length: 21 residues. The CDR3 reads CASSIVGPGGTGAYSNQPQHF. The CDR3 DNA is TGTGCCAGTAGTATAGTGGGGCCTGGAGGGACAGGGGCATATAGCAATCAGCCCCAGCATTTT.

The chain uses TRBV6-5 and TRBJ1-1, with D uncertain. This CDR3 spans 15 amino acids. Trimming pared 6 bases from V and 1 base from J, leaving 15 bases between. Germline V lookup: CDR1 MNHEY, CDR2 SVGAGI. The CDR3 loop reads CASRIITVSNTEAFF. The CDR3 DNA reads TGTGCCAGCAGAATTATAACTGTTTCGAACACTGAAGCTTTCTTT.

The chain uses TRBV2 and TRBJ1-4; the D gene is possibly TRBD1 (6 bases). The CDR3 contains 15 residues. CDR1 and CDR2 (germline): SNHLY, FYNNEI. Trimming stripped 5 bases from V and 3 bases from J, with 13 bases between. For the CDR3, the DNA is TGTGCCAGCAGTCAAAGACAGGCCTCTAATGAAAAACTGTTTTTT. It is translated as CASSQRQASNEKLFF. Combining the CDR3 with reference TRBV2 and TRBJ1-4 gives the whole variable domain EPEVTQTPSHQVTQMGQEVILRCVPISNHLYFYWYRQILGQKVEFLVSFYNNEISEKSEIFDDQFSVERPDGSNFTLKIRSTKLEDSAMYFCASSQRQASNEKLFFGSGTQLSVL.

This clone was observed many times. V gene TRBV5-6 combines with J gene TRBJ2-5; a weak D match, TRBD2 (5 bases). V was clipped by 0 bases and J by 2 bases, with 14 bases between them. In germline, CDR1 is SGHDT, CDR2 YYEEEE. This CDR3 is built from 16 residues. The DNA for the CDR3 is TGTGCCAGCAGCTTGGATTTCCGGGGAAGACAAGAGACCCAGTACTTC. This encodes CASSLDFRGRQETQYF.

This clone was observed once. The chain employs TRBV28 and TRBJ2-5; D may be TRBD2 (7 bases). The CDR3 has 14 residues. V lost 11 bases to trimming and J lost 5 bases, with 21 bases between them. Looked up from germline, CDR1 is MDHEN and CDR2 is SYDVKM. Written as DNA, the CDR3 is TGTGCCCGCTGTGGGGGGGGCCGGGGGGAGACCCAGTACTTC. This codes for CARCGGGRGETQYF. Full variable domain (outside the CDR3, taken from reference TRBV28 and TRBJ2-5): DVKVTQSSRYLVKRTGEKVFLECVQDMDHENMFWYRQDPGLGLRLIYFSYDVKMKEKGDIPEGYSVSREKKERFSLILESASTNQTSMYLCARCGGGRGETQYFGPGTRLLVL.

The chain uses TRBV5-1 and TRBJ1-4; D uncertain. CDR1 is SGHRS and CDR2 is YFSETQ in the germline V gene. This CDR3 is 15 amino acids long. The V and J ends lost 4 bases and 7 bases respectively, with 17 bases between them. The CDR3 nucleotides read TGCGCCAGCAGCCTCTCGACTGGGCGGGGTGAAAAACTGTTTTTT. This encodes CASSLSTGRGEKLFF.

The J gene is TRBJ1-2, the V gene TRBV19; the match to TRBD1 covers 7 bases. The germline CDR1 and CDR2 sequences are LNHDA and SQIVND (reference sequence). The CDR3 is made up of 15 amino acids. Trimming took 3 bases from V and 2 from J; bases not matched to a gene: 6. The DNA of the CDR3 is TGTGCCAGTAGTATTACCCTGACAGGGAACTATGGCTACACCTTC. Protein: CASSITLTGNYGYTF.